This entry lists 20 T cell receptor beta chains sequenced from one sample in a study of shared clonotypes between healthy human individuals. Clones were sequenced by immunoSEQ multiplex PCR, and TCRdb holds only the in-frame ones, with some missing. This sample has 500,000 to 550,000 clones, with about 96% found just once. Sample: naive CD4+ T cells sorted from blood. The subset was: CD45RA+ positively selected. The receptor set was obtained from a woman younger than 45 in good health.

V usage is TRBV19 and J usage is TRBJ1-1, with 7 bases aligning to TRBD1. V shed 5 bases, J shed 4 bases, and the junction held 13 bases outside the gene matches. The CDR3 runs to 16 residues. Germline CDR1 and CDR2: LNHDA and SQIVND (reference sequence). The CDR3 is CASSLKSSPGGTEAFF. CDR3 in DNA: TGTGCCAGTAGTCTCAAATCGAGTCCAGGGGGCACTGAAGCTTTCTTT.

V is TRBV6-1 and J is TRBJ1-3; D is ambiguous. Trimming cost V 5 bases and J 3 bases, with 14 bases left between them. Germline values: CDR1 MNHNS, CDR2 SASEGT. The CDR3 loop spans 15 amino acids. The chain's CDR3 is CASSLLHTYGNTIYF. In DNA form, the CDR3 reads TGTGCCAGCAGTCTGCTGCATACTTATGGAAACACCATATATTTT.

The count of this clone is one. This rearrangement joins TRBV18 to TRBJ1-1; D might be TRBD1 (5 bases). This CDR3 is built from 15 residues. In germline, CDR1 is KGHSH, CDR2 LQKENI. Trimming took 3 bases from V and 6 from J, leaving 17 bases between them. CDR3 DNA sequence: TGTGCCAGCTCACCGTCGGACATCTTGGTGCCTGAAGCTTTCTTT. Translating it yields CASSPSDILVPEAFF.

The CDR3 DNA reads as TGTGCCAGCAGACTGGACAGGTCAGCATTTCAGCCCCAGCATTTT. Residues: CASRLDRSAFQPQHF. The chain combines TRBV28 with TRBJ1-5; 7 positions match TRBD1. CDR1 and CDR2 (germline): MDHEN, SYDVKM. CDR3 length: 15 residues. The ends lost 6 bases at V and 6 bases at J; junction bases unmatched: 11. The full variable domain, with the rest looked up from reference TRBV28 and TRBJ1-5, is DVKVTQSSRYLVKRTGEKVFLECVQDMDHENMFWYRQDPGLGLRLIYFSYDVKMKEKGDIPEGYSVSREKKERFSLILESASTNQTSMYLCASRLDRSAFQPQHFGDGTRLSIL.

The chain has TRBV5-6 and TRBJ2-1, with 7 positions matching TRBD2. Germline assignment: CDR1 SGHDT and CDR2 YYEEEE. The J segment lost 3 bases and the V segment lost 2 bases, leaving 8 bases of the junction unmatched. This CDR3 comprises 16 residues. The CDR3 DNA follows: TGTGCCAGCAGCTTTCTAGCGGCCAAAGACTACAATGAGCAGTTCTTC. Protein product: CASSFLAAKDYNEQFF. Complete variable domain (other parts from reference TRBV5-6 and TRBJ2-1): DAGVTQSPTHLIKTRGQQVTLRCSPKSGHDTVSWYQQALGQGPQFIFQYYEEEERQRGNFPDRFSGHQFPNYSSELNVNALLLGDSALYLCASSFLAAKDYNEQFFGPGTRLTVL.

The rearrangement uses TRBV19 and TRBJ2-2, with D tentatively TRBD2 (5 bases). V lost 4 bases to trimming and J lost 8 bases, with 14 bases between them. There are 14 residues in the CDR3. The germline V gene has CDR1 LNHDA and CDR2 SQIVND (reference sequence). The CDR3 DNA reads as TGTGCCAGTAGTACCGCGTTAGCGTGGGGGGAGCTGTTTTTT. This codes for CASSTALAWGELFF.

The genes are TRBV28 and TRBJ1-5; the D gene is possibly TRBD1 (5 bases). Trimming shortened V by 1 base and J by 7 bases, and 8 bases separated the two germline ends. Germline loops: CDR1 MDHEN, CDR2 SYDVKM. CDR3 length: 13 residues. The CDR3 DNA reads as TGTGCCAGCAGTTTATCAGGGTTCCAGCCCCAGCATTTT. It specifies CASSLSGFQPQHF.

V gene TRBV5-1 combines with J gene TRBJ1-3, with D perhaps matching TRBD1 (5 bases). The CDR3 loop spans 15 amino acids. CDR1 SGHRS and CDR2 YFSETQ come from the germline V gene. Between the trimmed V and J ends, which lost 4 bases and 2 bases, there was a span of 13 bases. As DNA, the CDR3 is TGCGCCAGCAGCGAGCAGGGTCCTCCTGGAAACACCATATATTTT. It specifies CASSEQGPPGNTIYF.

CDR3 sequence reads: CASSIPGNSFIYGYTF. CDR3 nucleotide sequence: TGTGCCAGTAGTATCCCAGGGAACTCATTTATCTATGGCTACACCTTC. This chain connects TRBV19 to TRBJ1-2; D may be TRBD1 (5 bases). The CDR3 is made up of 16 amino acids. The germline V gene has CDR1 LNHDA and CDR2 SQIVND (reference sequence). The V and J ends lost 3 bases and 4 bases respectively, with 18 bases between them. Together with reference TRBV19 and TRBJ1-2, the CDR3 gives the full variable domain: DGGITQSPKYLFRKEGQNVTLSCEQNLNHDAMYWYRQDPGQGLRLIYYSQIVNDFQKGDIAEGYSVSREKKESFPLTVTSAQKNPTAFYLCASSIPGNSFIYGYTFGSGTRLTVV.

The chain links TRBV9 to TRBJ1-5; no firm D call. This CDR3 region has 13 residues. Trimming took 4 bases from V and 4 from J, leaving 9 bases between them. Germline CDR1 reads SGDLS; CDR2 reads YYNGEE. This CDR3 reads CASSQQTNQPQHF. The DNA of the CDR3 is TGTGCCAGCAGCCAGCAGACAAATCAGCCCCAGCATTTT.

V is TRBV5-1 and J is TRBJ2-3, with 8 bases aligning to TRBD2. The V and J ends lost 5 bases and 0 bases, in that order; junction bases with no gene match: 5. In germline, CDR1 is SGHRS, CDR2 YFSETQ. The CDR3 runs to 15 residues. CDR3 DNA: TGCGCCAGCAGACCATCTAGCGGGAGCACAGATACGCAGTATTTT. This encodes CASRPSSGSTDTQYF.

The rearrangement joins TRBV6-4 to TRBJ2-2; 9 bases align to TRBD2. CDR3 length: 16 amino acids. CDR1 is MRHNA, CDR2 SNTAGT, per germline. J lost 2 bases, V lost 6 bases, and 7 bases had no gene match. CDR3 sequence (DNA): TGTGCCAGCAGCGTCGGACTAGCGATAAACACCGGGGAGCTGTTTTTT. Protein product: CASSVGLAINTGELFF.

J is TRBJ2-5 and V is TRBV15; no definite D call. The CDR3 spans 11 residues. Between the trimmed V and J ends, which lost 4 bases and 5 bases, there was a span of 5 bases. From germline, CDR1 is LNHNV and CDR2 YYDKDF (reference sequence). The CDR3 spells CATSMTETQYF. DNA of the CDR3: TGTGCCACCAGCATGACGGAGACCCAGTACTTC.

Turning to this clone: Other DNA sequences from this sample encode an identical CDR3 as well. The chain carries TRBV18 and TRBJ1-5; D gene ambiguous. The CDR3 runs 14 residues. Trimming stripped 1 base from V and 0 bases from J, with 4 bases between. Germline CDR1 KGHSH, CDR2 LQKENI. CDR3 residues: CASSPLGSNQPQHF. The CDR3 DNA sequence: TGTGCCAGCTCACCACTAGGTAGCAATCAGCCCCAGCATTTT.

CDR3 bases: TGCGCCAGCAGCGGAGCCGGGACACCACTAGCGGGGAGCTCCTACGAGCAGTACTTC. It encodes CASSGAGTPLAGSSYEQYF. The J gene is TRBJ2-7, the V gene TRBV5-1; 10 bases map to TRBD2. The V segment lost 4 bases and the J segment 0 bases; nucleotides outside the gene matches: 16. Germline V gene lookup returns CDR1 SGHRS and CDR2 YFSETQ. The CDR3 consists of 19 residues.

The chain recombines TRBV7-2 with TRBJ2-2; 7 bases fit TRBD1. Trimming cost V 5 bases and J 8 bases; bases outside gene matches: 14. Germline CDR1 and CDR2: SGHTA and FQGNSA. The CDR3 length is 16 residues. This CDR3 reads CASSPQGTETGGELFF. In DNA form, the CDR3 reads TGTGCCAGCAGCCCCCAAGGGACAGAGACCGGAGGGGAGCTGTTTTTT. Variable domain in full (rest from reference TRBV7-2 and TRBJ2-2): GAGVSQSPSNKVTEKGKDVELRCDPISGHTALYWYRQSLGQGLEFLIYFQGNSAPDKSGLPSDRFSAERTGGSVSTLTIQRTQQEDSAVYLCASSPQGTETGGELFFGEGSRLTVL.

This chain uses TRBV5-1 with TRBJ2-3, with 8 bases matching TRBD1. The CDR3 is 14 residues long. After removal of 0 bases from V and 5 bases from J, the junction contained 2 bases not matched to a gene. Germline lookup yields CDR1 SGHRS and CDR2 YFSETQ. In DNA, the CDR3 is TGCGCCAGCAGCTTGGCAGGGGGCGGAGATACGCAGTATTTT. Encoded protein: CASSLAGGGDTQYF. Full variable domain (missing parts from reference TRBV5-1 and TRBJ2-3): KAGVTQTPRYLIKTRGQQVTLSCSPISGHRSVSWYQQTPGQGLQFLFEYFSETQRNKGNFPGRFSGRQFSNSRSEMNVSTLELGDSALYLCASSLAGGGDTQYFGPGTRLTVL.

The chain couples TRBV14 to TRBJ1-2; D call uncertain. CDR3 size: 13 residues. Deletions cut 0 bases from V and 4 bases from J, with 6 bases between. CDR1 and CDR2 from the germline V gene are SGHDN and FVKESK. The CDR3 DNA reads as TGTGCCAGCAGCCAAGAGTCCTTCTATGGCTACACCTTC. Translation gives CASSQESFYGYTF.

This rearrangement joins TRBV27 to TRBJ1-4; no definite D call. From germline, CDR1 is MNHEY and CDR2 SMNVEV (reference sequence). The V end was cut by 5 bases, the J end by 6 bases, with 19 bases between. The CDR3 runs to 16 residues. The CDR3 here is CASSPHPTILYEKLFF. The CDR3 DNA is TGTGCCAGCAGTCCCCACCCGACGATACTCTATGAAAAACTGTTTTTT.

V and J are TRBV5-4 and TRBJ1-5, with D perhaps matching TRBD1 (6 bases). CDR1 and CDR2 from the germline V gene are SGHNT and YYREEE (reference sequence). This CDR3 region has 15 residues. The V gene lost 0 bases and the J gene lost 3 bases, with 10 bases spanning the gap. Here the CDR3 reads CASSLVGTHNQPQHF. In nucleotides, the CDR3 is TGTGCCAGCAGCTTGGTAGGGACACACAATCAGCCCCAGCATTTT.